This T cell receptor (beta chain) was sequenced in a study of shared clonotypes between healthy human individuals. Notes on the study in general: Clonotype sharing among donors, it was expected, would be affected by sequencing depth. Non-shared clonotypes had lower generation probabilities than clonotypes shared by all four sorted-subset donors.

Between the trimmed V and J ends, which lost 7 bases and 6 bases, there was a span of 10 bases. Germline assignment: CDR1 SQVTM and CDR2 ANQGSEA. This CDR3 spans 11 amino acids. As for this clone: As yet, its antigen is unknown.

Researchers divided each subset's genomic DNA evenly across several immunoSEQ plates. TCRdb's table, derived via immunoSEQ multiplex PCR, lists solely in-frame clones and lacks some. The repertoire includes a few million clones, about 92% of them detected once, and 0.39% sits in the top ten. All the donors were Caucasian adults who lived in Nashville, Tennessee. The V and J genes are TRBV29-1 and TRBJ2-1, with D tentatively TRBD2 (6 bases). The source material was naive CD4+ T cells from PBMCs. As to subset: CD45RA+ positively selected. This clonotype was obtained from a man aged 18-30 years in good health. Some clones in this sample may be carry-over from other donors' samples. CDR3 DNA: TGCAGCGGGGGGACTTTCAATGAGCAGTTCTTC. Protein product: CSGGTFNEQFF.